These 23 T cell receptor beta chains share one sample of origin, sequenced in a study of Graves' ophthalmopathy and Graves' hyperthyroidism. RNA served as the template for amplifying TCR beta CDR3 regions. First-round RT-PCR relied on HTBI primers, and a second-round multiplex PCR came next. TCRdb reanalysed the multiplex PCR reads using MiXCR and keeps one entry per CDR3 protein. The sample contains roughly 700,000 distinct CDR3 sequences, approximately 40% of which appear only once. The sample was peripheral blood. These receptors all come from an adult man with Graves' ophthalmopathy.

The CDR3 DNA reads TGTGCCATCAGTGAGCGGGCGGGGTTTCAGCCCCAGCATTTT. Amino acids: CAISERAGFQPQHF. The genes are TRBV10-3 and TRBJ1-5; no clear D. CDR1 and CDR2 (germline): ENHRY, SYGVKD. This CDR3 is 14 amino acids long. V shed 2 bases and J shed 6 bases, with 11 bases lying between them.

In this sample, this clonotype turned up once. A much larger clonotype is one base distant, so this may be a read error. The chain uses TRBV29-1 and TRBJ1-5, with 7 bases identical to TRBD1. The CDR3 covers 13 residues. The V gene end was trimmed by 5 bases and the J gene end by 0 bases; junction bases not matched to a gene: 1. In germline, CDR1 is SQVTM, CDR2 ANQGSEA. CDR3 bases: TGCAGCGTTTCAGGGGGTAGCAATCAGCCCCAGCATTTT. Translating it yields CSVSGGSNQPQHF.

This clonotype was seen many times. The chain joins TRBV2 to TRBJ1-6, with TRBD1 matching 9 bases. Germline lookup yields CDR1 SNHLY and CDR2 FYNNEI. The CDR3 has 14 residues. V was pared by 3 bases and J by 9 bases, with 3 bases of the junction left unmatched. The CDR3 region is CASSEGQGFSPLHF. In DNA, the CDR3 is TGTGCCAGCAGTGAGGGACAGGGTTTTTCACCCCTCCACTTT.

DNA for the CDR3: TGTGCCAGCAGTTACGGGGGTGTTCTTCCCGGGGAGCTGTTTTTT. Amino acids: CASSYGGVLPGELFF. V is TRBV7-9 and J is TRBJ2-2; weak D call: TRBD2 (6 bases). Germline V gives CDR1 SEHNR, CDR2 FQNEAQ (reference sequence). Trimming removed 6 bases from V and 6 bases from J, with 17 bases in between. The CDR3 spans 15 residues.

As to this clonotype: A read error may produce the germline difference seen at one junction end. The V gene is TRBV29-1, the J gene TRBJ1-3; possible D gene TRBD1, 5 bases. Germline V gene lookup returns CDR1 SQVTM and CDR2 ANQGSEA. CDR3 length: 13 residues. The CDR3 sequence: CSVARDSGNTVYF. CDR3 bases: TGCAGCGTTGCGCGGGACTCTGGAAACACCGTATATTTT.

The V and J genes are TRBV14 and TRBJ2-2; D gene ambiguous. There are 13 residues in the CDR3. The V end was cut by 6 bases, the J end by 1 base, with 6 bases between. Germline V gene sequence: CDR1 SGHDN, CDR2 FVKESK. DNA for the CDR3: TGTGCCAGCAGTCGGATGAACACCGGGGAGCTGTTTTTT. It yields the protein CASSRMNTGELFF.

The gene calls are TRBV20-1 and TRBJ2-5; no firm D call. Per germline, CDR1 DFQATT and CDR2 SNEGSKA (reference sequence). V lost 6 bases and J 0 bases, leaving 11 bases between the germline ends. CDR3 length equals 13 residues. The CDR3 DNA sequence: TGCAGTGCCCGTAGGGCGAACCAAGAGACCCAGTACTTC. Residues: CSARRANQETQYF.

Here the CDR3 DNA reads TGTGCCAGCGAGGCGGCGGGACAAGCCCAAGAGACCCAGTACTTC. Translated, it gives CASEAAGQAQETQYF. The chain carries TRBV28 and TRBJ2-5, with D perhaps TRBD1 or TRBD2 (6 bases each). CDR1 and CDR2 from the germline V gene are MDHEN and SYDVKM. V was trimmed by 8 bases and J by 1 base, leaving 17 bases between them. This CDR3 contains 15 residues.

Remarks on this clonotype: A clone one base away is much larger, so this may be a read error. V is TRBV7-2 and J is TRBJ2-7; 8 bases line up with TRBD1. The CDR3 length is 13 residues. The V gene's germline CDR1 is SGHTA and CDR2 FQGNSA. The DNA of the CDR3 is TGTGCCGGCAGCTTTACAGGGGGAGACGAGCAGTACTTC. Amino acid sequence: CAGSFTGGDEQYF. The entire variable domain, with the rest obtained from reference TRBV7-2 and TRBJ2-7, is as follows: GAGVSQSPSNKVTEKGKDVELRCDPISGHTALYWYRQSLGQGLEFLIYFQGNSAPDKSGLPSDRFSAERTGGSVSTLTIQRTQQEDSAVYLCAGSFTGGDEQYFGPGTRLTVT.

About this clonotype itself: With a much larger clone just one base away, this may be a read error. The genes are TRBV20-1 and TRBJ2-7, with 7 positions matching TRBD1. The V and J ends lost 3 bases and 3 bases, in that order; junction bases with no gene match: 2. The CDR3 is made up of 12 amino acids. Germline V gene lookup returns CDR1 DFQATT and CDR2 SNEGSKA (reference sequence). The CDR3: CSASQGVYEQYF. The DNA for the CDR3 is TGCAGTGCTAGCCAGGGGGTCTACGAGCAGTACTTC.

For this clonotype: Since a much larger clone is just one base distant, this may be a read error. J is TRBJ1-2 and V is TRBV3-1; D ambiguous. Germline V CDR1 and CDR2: LGHDT, YNNKEL (reference sequence). The CDR3 is made up of 12 amino acids. Trimming took 3 bases from V and 2 from J, leaving 4 bases between them. CDR3 amino acids: CASSHKNYGYTF. DNA of the CDR3: TGTGCCAGCAGCCATAAAAACTATGGCTACACCTTC.

Of note for this clonotype: One end of the junction does not line up with germline, which may come from a read error. V gene TRBV10-3 combines with J gene TRBJ2-7, with D possibly matching TRBD1 (6 bases). CDR1 is ENHRY and CDR2 is SYGVKD in the germline V gene. The CDR3 is 17 amino acids. CDR3 amino acids: CASSYTPPVSGAWEQYF. The DNA of the CDR3 is TGTGCCAGCAGTTACACCCCACCAGTCTCAGGGGCGTGGGAGCAGTACTTC.

This clonotype appeared many times. V is TRBV10-3 and J is TRBJ2-5, with 9 bases matching TRBD1. Germline loops: CDR1 ENHRY, CDR2 SYGVKD. The junction had 7 bases not matched to a gene; V was cut back by 4 bases and J by 4 bases. This CDR3 is built from 15 residues. CDR3 sequence (DNA): TGTGCCATCAGTGGAGGGGACAGGGAGAGAGAGACCCAGTACTTC. Translating it yields CAISGGDRERETQYF.

This clonotype was detected once. The chain combines TRBV10-3 with TRBJ2-7; D remains unclear. Germline CDR1 is ENHRY and CDR2 is SYGVKD. V was pared by 0 bases and J by 5 bases, with 8 bases between. The CDR3 sequence is 13 residues long. The chain's CDR3 is CAISESNSNEQYF. The CDR3 coding sequence is TGTGCCATCAGTGAGTCAAACAGTAACGAGCAGTACTTC.

This clonotype was counted ten times or more. This rearrangement joins TRBV29-1 to TRBJ2-7; D assignment may be TRBD1 or TRBD2 (5 bases each). CDR3 length: 15 amino acids. Looked up from germline, CDR1 is SQVTM and CDR2 is ANQGSEA. Trimming took off 7 bases at V and 0 bases at J, with 19 bases between the two ends. Written as DNA, the CDR3 is TGCAGCGCGAACAACCGGGACCGCTCCTCCTACGAGCAGTACTTC. It yields the protein CSANNRDRSSYEQYF.

This CDR3 reads CASSPSGGGAPETQYF. Here the CDR3 DNA reads TGCGCCAGCTCTCCGTCTGGCGGGGGGGCCCCAGAGACCCAGTACTTC. The chain recombines TRBV10-2 with TRBJ2-5; 9 positions match TRBD2. This CDR3 contains 16 residues. Looked up from germline, CDR1 is WSHSY and CDR2 is SAAADI. With 8 bases clipped from V and 4 bases from J, the junction kept 14 bases outside the gene matches.

Regarding this clonotype: Possible read error: a much larger clone is one base away. This chain uses TRBV7-9 with TRBJ2-5; a possible D gene is TRBD2 (6 bases). With 5 bases removed from V and 6 bases from J, the gap between germline ends came to 10 bases. The CDR3 loop spans 12 amino acids. Germline assignment: CDR1 SEHNR and CDR2 FQNEAQ (reference sequence). CDR3 sequence (DNA): TGTGCCAGCAGCGCCGGGGGACAGACCCAGTACTTC. Its translation: CASSAGGQTQYF.

The V gene is TRBV20-1, the J gene TRBJ2-3, with D perhaps TRBD2 (5 bases). The CDR3 is 13 residues long. Germline CDR1 is DFQATT and CDR2 is SNEGSKA (reference sequence). DNA for the CDR3: TGCGTCTTTTGGGAGACGAGCACAGATACGCAGTATTTT. Translated, it gives CVFWETSTDTQYF.

This chain connects TRBV24-1 to TRBJ2-5; weak D call: TRBD1 (6 bases). V was cut by 11 bases and J by 4 bases, with 16 bases left in between. CDR3 length: 13 amino acids. CDR1 and CDR2 from the germline V gene are KGHDR and SFDVKD. In DNA, the CDR3 is TGTGCCAAGGCGCCTGGCAGGGGAGAGACCCAGTACTTC. It translates to CAKAPGRGETQYF.

The V and J genes are TRBV3-1 and TRBJ2-7; no reliable D call. V shed 2 bases and J shed 5 bases, with 7 bases lying between them. Germline V gene data show CDR1 as LGHDT and CDR2 as YNNKEL (reference sequence). This CDR3 region has 12 residues. For the CDR3, the DNA is TGTGCCAGCAGCCAACTCTGGGACGAGCAGTACTTC. This translates into CASSQLWDEQYF.

This clonotype came up a few times. This CDR3 reads CASSSGRGLAEETQYF. CDR3 nucleotide sequence: TGTGCCAGCAGCTCCGGACGGGGACTAGCTGAGGAGACCCAGTACTTC. The chain has TRBV11-2 and TRBJ2-5, with 9 bases that match TRBD2. V lost 4 bases to trimming and J lost 5 bases; unmatched junction nucleotides: 11. The CDR3 is 16 amino acids. The V gene's germline CDR1 is SGHAT and CDR2 FQNNGV.

Points on this clonotype: Here the CDR3 omits its conserved ending phenylalanine or tryptophan, so a read error is the likely source. The gene calls are TRBV10-2 and TRBJ1-6, with no clear D. Germline CDR1 WSHSY, CDR2 SAAADI. The CDR3 contains 15 residues. Trimming pared 4 bases from V and 7 bases from J, leaving 14 bases between. In DNA, the CDR3 is TGCGCCAGCAGTGTCGACGGCCGCCCCAATTCACCCCTCCACTCT. Its translation is CASSVDGRPNSPLHS.

The chain uses TRBV25-1 and TRBJ2-2, with unresolved D. The CDR3 is 14 amino acids. The ends were cut back, 6 bases at V and 6 bases at J, with 14 bases in the middle. Germline V lookup: CDR1 MGHDK, CDR2 SYGVNS. The CDR3 region is CASSQARLAGELFF. CDR3 nucleotide sequence: TGTGCCAGCAGCCAAGCACGGCTGGCCGGGGAGCTGTTTTTT.